A selection of T cell receptor beta chains follows, all from one sample in a study of blood T cell repertoires in COVID-19. Clones were read by immunoSEQ multiplex PCR, and TCRdb kept only the in-frame ones, dropping some. The table lists about 170,000 clones, more than 75% of them singletons. The sample consisted of peripheral blood. Source of these receptors: a man between 65 and 79 years old with acute or convalescent COVID-19. Both conserved end residues are part of each CDR3. The order of the fields is CDR3 DNA, CDR3 protein, clone size, J gene, D gene, V gene. The D gene is left open where the match is weak. Some rows have no size entry. The others give once, few or many, or a class for an expanded clone.

TGTGCCAGCAGTTACTCGGGCGGACTCCCCTACGAGCAGTACTTC CASSYSGGLPYEQYF . TRBJ2-7 . TRBV6-5
TGCAGCGTTGACTCCAGGGAAGTACCCTATGGCTACACCTTC CSVDSREVPYGYTF . TRBJ1-2 . TRBV29-1
TGTGCCACCAGTGATCCAGCGGGAGGGCCAGCCGATACGCAGTATTTT CATSDPAGGPADTQYF . TRBJ2-3 TRBD2 TRBV24-1
TGTGCCAGCAGCCCCCCAAATTCACCCCTCCACTTT CASSPPNSPLHF . TRBJ1-6 . TRBV12-3/TRBV12-4
TGTGCCACCTCAGGCCCCGGGGGGAAGATGAACACTGAAGCTTTCTTT CATSGPGGKMNTEAFF . TRBJ1-1 . TRBV7-9
TGTGCCACGCAGACAGGGAACTATGGCTACACCTTC CATQTGNYGYTF . TRBJ1-2 TRBD1 TRBV10-3
TGTGCCAGCAGCAGATTGAACACTGAAGCTTTCTTT CASSRLNTEAFF . TRBJ1-1 . TRBV28
TGTGCCAGCGGTATCCTCCCGGAGGGGAACTATGGCTACACCTTC CASGILPEGNYGYTF . TRBJ1-2 . TRBV2
TGTGCCAGCAGCCCCGGGCCTCCCCGACAGGGACTCCCTACCGGGGAGCTGTTTTTT CASSPGPPRQGLPTGELFF . TRBJ2-2 . TRBV9
TGTGCCAGCAGCCCCGGGACAGGGTCCTATGGCTACACCTTC CASSPGTGSYGYTF few TRBJ1-2 TRBD1 TRBV7-9
TGTGCCAGTAGTATGCAGGGGGGAGGTGCAGATACGCAGTATTTT CASSMQGGGADTQYF few TRBJ2-3 . TRBV19
TGTGCCAGCAGCGCCGGGACACGAGAGACCCAGTACTTC CASSAGTRETQYF . TRBJ2-5 . TRBV9
TGTGCCAGCCTTGGAGGAGGGTACAATGAGCAGTTCTTC CASLGGGYNEQFF . TRBJ2-1 . TRBV6-6
TGTGCCACCAGTGACCCCCGGGGGTCTGGAAACACCATATATTTT CATSDPRGSGNTIYF . TRBJ1-3 . TRBV24-1
TGTGCCAGCAGCCGGGGGGCAGGGCGCAATGAGCAGTTCTTC CASSRGAGRNEQFF once TRBJ2-1 . TRBV5-6
TGCGCCAGCAGCACTCCAGGAGATACGCAGTATTTT CASSTPGDTQYF . TRBJ2-3 . TRBV10-1
TGTGCCAGCAGCTTAGTATCAGGGGGCGAGCAGTACTTC CASSLVSGGEQYF . TRBJ2-7 TRBD1 TRBV7-2
TGCAGCGTTGGAGGGGGCTGGAACATTCAGTACTTC CSVGGGWNIQYF . TRBJ2-4 TRBD1 TRBV29-1
TGCGCCAGCAGCCAAGCCCCCCGGGTCACGAACACCGGGGAGCTGTTTTTT CASSQAPRVTNTGELFF . TRBJ2-2 . TRBV4-1
TGTGCCAGCAGCTTTCAGTTCGTGAACACTGAAGCTTTCTTT CASSFQFVNTEAFF . TRBJ1-1 . TRBV7-2
TGTGCCAGCAGCTTAGGGACAGGATCTGGAAACACCATATATTTT CASSLGTGSGNTIYF . TRBJ1-3 TRBD1 TRBV7-8
TGTGCCAGCAGTTTTAACGCAGTCTCGCCCCAGCATTTT CASSFNAVSPQHF . TRBJ1-5 . TRBV12-3/TRBV12-4
TGTGCCATCAGTGGGAGGACAGGGTCCTACAATGAGCAGTTCTTC CAISGRTGSYNEQFF . TRBJ2-1 TRBD1 TRBV10-3
TGTGCCAGCAGTGACGGAGCCGGGACTGGGGCTTTCTTT CASSDGAGTGAFF . TRBJ1-1 . TRBV6-4
TGTGCCAGCAGCTTGGGGACTAGCGGGAACAATGAGCAGTTCTTC CASSLGTSGNNEQFF . TRBJ2-1 TRBD2 TRBV5-8
TGCGCCAGCAGAATGAACAGGGGACCCAGTGAGTATTTT CASRMNRGPSEYF . TRBJ2-3 TRBD1 TRBV10-2
TGTGCCAGCAGCCTTCCGGGACAGGGCCACAATGAGCAGTTCTTC CASSLPGQGHNEQFF once TRBJ2-1 TRBD1 TRBV5-4
TGTGCCAGCACTAACGACTGGAACACAGATACGCAGTATTTT CASTNDWNTDTQYF . TRBJ2-3 . TRBV6-5
TGTGCCAGCCTGCGGGGGCCGGGGGAGACCCAGTACTTC CASLRGPGETQYF . TRBJ2-5 . TRBV25-1
TGCAGCGTCAAAGGAGCAGGGGATAATGAAAAACTGTTTTTT CSVKGAGDNEKLFF . TRBJ1-4 . TRBV29-1
TGTGCCAGCAGTTATGGGGGACTCAGACTGTTTTTT CASSYGGLRLFF . TRBJ1-4 . TRBV6-2/TRBV6-3
TGTGCCAGCAGTCGGCAGGCGAACACCGGGGAGCTGTTTTTT CASSRQANTGELFF . TRBJ2-2 . TRBV6-6
TGTGCTAGCAGCTTGGGAGCGTACAATGAGCAGTTCTTC CASSLGAYNEQFF . TRBJ2-1 . TRBV7-7
TGTGCCAGCAGTGAAAAGGGGCTTACTAGCGGGAGTCCCTACGAGCAGTACTTC CASSEKGLTSGSPYEQYF . TRBJ2-7 TRBD2 TRBV6-1